A single T cell receptor beta chain is shown here with its context. Trimming shortened V by 3 bases and J by 5 bases, and 16 bases separated the two germline ends. The CDR3 contains 15 residues. Germline V gene lookup returns CDR1 MNHEY and CDR2 SMNVEV (reference sequence). These data originate in a study of control samples from healthy donors and cancer patients. TCRdb's copy holds only in-frame clones and misses some; the assay was immunoSEQ multiplex PCR. Found here are roughly 140,000 clones, roughly 92% of them singletons; the top ten hold 2% to 2.5%. The rearrangement uses TRBV27 and TRBJ1-2; D might be TRBD1 (5 bases). The source is a man aged 50 to 59 in good health. The material sequenced was blood. For the CDR3, the DNA is TGTGCCAGCAGTTTTGGGACCAAAGGGCTATATGGCTACACCTTC. Its translation: CASSFGTKGLYGYTF.